This passage covers 4 T cell receptor beta chains from one sample sequenced in a study of T cell responses to AZD1222 COVID-19 vaccine. TCRdb's copy holds only in-frame clones and misses some; the assay was immunoSEQ multiplex PCR. Of under 200,000 clones in the sample, approximately 92% were seen once. The input for sequencing was peripheral blood, taken 28 days after the second dose of the MenACWY control vaccine. All receptors derive from an adult who received the MenACWY meningococcal vaccine as a control.

The gene calls are TRBV7-9 and TRBJ2-5; 9 bases align to TRBD1. The CDR3 has 15 residues. CDR1 is SEHNR, CDR2 FQNEAQ, per germline (reference sequence). V lost 5 bases to trimming and J lost 5 bases; unmatched junction nucleotides: 9. In DNA form, the CDR3 reads TGTGCCAGCAGCGACCGGGACAGGGTTGTGGAGACCCAGTACTTC. Its protein product is CASSDRDRVVETQYF.

This chain connects TRBV2 to TRBJ1-5; 7 bases match TRBD1. This CDR3 has 14 residues. V lost 8 bases, J lost 5 bases, and 9 bases stayed unmatched. Germline V lookup: CDR1 SNHLY, CDR2 FYNNEI. CDR3 nucleotides: TGTGCCAGCGGGCTTGGGACAGCTTATCAGCCCCAGCATTTT. It codes for CASGLGTAYQPQHF. The full variable domain, in which reference TRBV2 and TRBJ1-5 provide the parts outside the CDR3, is EPEVTQTPSHQVTQMGQEVILRCVPISNHLYFYWYRQILGQKVEFLVSFYNNEISEKSEIFDDQFSVERPDGSNFTLKIRSTKLEDSAMYFCASGLGTAYQPQHFGDGTRLSIL.

The chain couples TRBV5-1 to TRBJ1-2; D possibly corresponds to TRBD1 (5 bases). In germline, CDR1 is SGHRS, CDR2 YFSETQ. The CDR3 consists of 16 residues. V lost 1 base, J lost 6 bases, and 19 bases lay in between. Here the CDR3 DNA reads TGCGCCAGCAGCTTGATGACCGGGGCCCCAAGGGATGGCTACACCTTC. Protein sequence: CASSLMTGAPRDGYTF.

This CDR3 is CASSPASGSKTQYF. DNA for the CDR3: TGTGCCAGCAGTCCAGCTAGCGGGAGCAAGACCCAGTACTTC. V usage is TRBV28 and J usage is TRBJ2-5; the match to TRBD2 covers 10 bases. The junction had 6 bases not matched to a gene; V was cut back by 5 bases and J by 6 bases. Germline CDR1 MDHEN, CDR2 SYDVKM. The CDR3 spans 14 residues.